Shown below are 2 T cell receptor beta chains from a single sample sequenced in a study of shared T cell receptors in the human thymus (dated by TCRdb to the early 2020s). Library creation used the immunoSEQ multiplex PCR assay. Here the immuneACCESS table is served through TCRdb, limited to in-frame sequences with V and J called. Missing clones are a known gap in these copies; in checked studies unresolved V genes cover under half, and the rest lacks a known reason. The sample table holds about 660,000 clones, of which roughly 90% were seen once. Around 0.01% of the sample rests with the top ten. Separately, the same data were catalogued under a study of human thymus T cells.

The specimen sequenced was thymocytes. The receptor source for this set is a boy younger than two with a congenital heart defect. Donor details come from another sample of the same person, matched by shared clones.

The chain employs TRBV6-5 and TRBJ2-3, with 9 bases aligning to TRBD1. CDR1 is MNHEY and CDR2 is SVGAGI in the germline V gene. V lost 5 bases and J lost 5; bases outside the gene matches: 8. The CDR3 is made up of 15 amino acids. CDR3 residues: CASSPTGGEGDTQYF. Written as DNA, the CDR3 is TGTGCCAGCAGTCCCACAGGGGGCGAAGGAGATACGCAGTATTTT.

This chain joins TRBV5-1 and TRBJ2-5, with D unclear. With 3 bases removed from V and 4 bases from J, the gap between germline ends came to 4 bases. This CDR3 is 11 amino acids long. Germline V lookup: CDR1 SGHRS, CDR2 YFSETQ. CDR3 coding DNA: TGCGCCAGCAGCTACATAGAGACCCAGTACTTC. Translated, it gives CASSYIETQYF.